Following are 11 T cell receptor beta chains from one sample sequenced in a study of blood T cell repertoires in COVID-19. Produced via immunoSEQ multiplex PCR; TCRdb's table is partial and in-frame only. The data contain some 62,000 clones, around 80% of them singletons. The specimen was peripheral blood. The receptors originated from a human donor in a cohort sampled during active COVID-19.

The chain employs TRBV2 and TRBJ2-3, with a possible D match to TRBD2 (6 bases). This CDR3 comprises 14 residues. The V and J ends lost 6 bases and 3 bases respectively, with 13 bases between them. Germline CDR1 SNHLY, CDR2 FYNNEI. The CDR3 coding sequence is TGTGCCAGCAGGGGAGGACTTCAGACAGATACGCAGTATTTT. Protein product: CASRGGLQTDTQYF. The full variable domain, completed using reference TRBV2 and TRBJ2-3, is EPEVTQTPSHQVTQMGQEVILRCVPISNHLYFYWYRQILGQKVEFLVSFYNNEISEKSEIFDDQFSVERPDGSNFTLKIRSTKLEDSAMYFCASRGGLQTDTQYFGPGTRLTVL.

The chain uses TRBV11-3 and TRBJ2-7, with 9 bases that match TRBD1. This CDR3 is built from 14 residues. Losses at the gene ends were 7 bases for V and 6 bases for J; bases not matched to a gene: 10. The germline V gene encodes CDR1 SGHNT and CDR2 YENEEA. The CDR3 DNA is TGTGCCAGCAACCTATCCGGGACAGGGACCGAGCAGTACTTC. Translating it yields CASNLSGTGTEQYF.

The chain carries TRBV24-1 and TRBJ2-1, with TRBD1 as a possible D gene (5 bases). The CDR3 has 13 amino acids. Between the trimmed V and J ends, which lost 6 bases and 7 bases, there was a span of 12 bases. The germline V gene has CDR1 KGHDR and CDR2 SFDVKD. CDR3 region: CATSNTGENEQFF. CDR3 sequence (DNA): TGTGCCACCAGTAATACAGGTGAAAATGAGCAGTTCTTC.

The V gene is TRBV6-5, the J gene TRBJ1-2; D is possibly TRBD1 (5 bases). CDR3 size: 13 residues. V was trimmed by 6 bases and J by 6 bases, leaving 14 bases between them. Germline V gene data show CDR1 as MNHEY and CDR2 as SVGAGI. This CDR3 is CASRGGTAHGYTF. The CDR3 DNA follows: TGTGCCAGCAGGGGAGGGACGGCCCATGGCTACACCTTC.

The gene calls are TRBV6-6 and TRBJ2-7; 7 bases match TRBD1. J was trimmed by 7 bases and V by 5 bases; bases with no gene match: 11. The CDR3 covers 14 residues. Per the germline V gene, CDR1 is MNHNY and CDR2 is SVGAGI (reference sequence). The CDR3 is CASSTDRTVLEQYF. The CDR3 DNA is TGTGCCAGCAGTACGGACAGGACCGTTTTAGAGCAGTACTTC.

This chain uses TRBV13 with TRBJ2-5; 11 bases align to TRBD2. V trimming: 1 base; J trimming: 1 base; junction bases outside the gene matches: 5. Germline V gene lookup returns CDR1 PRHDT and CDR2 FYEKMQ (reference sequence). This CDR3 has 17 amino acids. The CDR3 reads CASSLELAGAPQETQYF. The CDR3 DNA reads TGTGCCAGCAGCTTAGAACTAGCGGGGGCCCCCCAAGAGACCCAGTACTTC.

This CDR3 is CASSLTQGTEAFF. The CDR3 nucleotides are TGTGCCAGCAGCTTAACACAGGGAACTGAAGCTTTCTTT. The rearrangement links TRBV13 to TRBJ1-1, with a possible D match to TRBD1 (6 bases). This CDR3 region has 13 residues. Germline V CDR1 and CDR2: PRHDT, FYEKMQ (reference sequence). V lost 2 bases to trimming and J lost 5 bases, with 9 bases between them.

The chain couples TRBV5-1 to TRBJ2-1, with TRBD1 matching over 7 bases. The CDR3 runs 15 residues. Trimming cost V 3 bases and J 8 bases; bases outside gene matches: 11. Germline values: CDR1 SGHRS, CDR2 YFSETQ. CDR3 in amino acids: CASSSFGQVNYEQFF. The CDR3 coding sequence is TGCGCCAGCAGCTCGTTCGGACAGGTCAATTATGAGCAGTTCTTC.

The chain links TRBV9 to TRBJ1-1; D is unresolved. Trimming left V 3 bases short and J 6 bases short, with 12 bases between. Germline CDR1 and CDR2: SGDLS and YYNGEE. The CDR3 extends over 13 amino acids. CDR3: CASSANSDAEAFF. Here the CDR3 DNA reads TGTGCCAGCAGCGCGAACAGTGACGCTGAAGCTTTCTTT.

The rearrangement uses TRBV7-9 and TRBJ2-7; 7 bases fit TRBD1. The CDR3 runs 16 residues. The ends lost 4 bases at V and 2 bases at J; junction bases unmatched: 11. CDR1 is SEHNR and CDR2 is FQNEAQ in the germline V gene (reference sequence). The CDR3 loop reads CASSYGNRGRTYEQYF. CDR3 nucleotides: TGTGCCAGCAGCTACGGAAACAGGGGCCGGACCTACGAGCAGTACTTC.

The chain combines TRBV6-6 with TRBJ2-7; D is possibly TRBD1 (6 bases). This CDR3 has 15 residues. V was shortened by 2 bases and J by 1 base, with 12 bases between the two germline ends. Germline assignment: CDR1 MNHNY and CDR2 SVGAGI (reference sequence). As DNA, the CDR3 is TGTGCCAGCAGTTACACCTACAGGGATTCCTACGAGCAGTACTTC. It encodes CASSYTYRDSYEQYF.